This TCR beta chain was profiled in a study of T-cell reconstitution after alpha-beta-depleted transplantation in children. The V end lost 3 bases, the J end lost 4 bases, and 16 bases lay between the germline ends. CDR3 length: 16 amino acids. Germline CDR1 is SGHRS and CDR2 is YFSETQ. Unique molecular identifiers were incorporated when the TCRbeta library was constructed. One entry per CDR3 protein, called by TCRdb with MiXCR from the PCR reads. The data contain 700,000 or so distinct CDR3 sequences, around 13% of them seen just once; the ten biggest clones take up around 0.8%. Study results and limitations: Some patients' high day-60 TCRbeta diversity was traced to surviving recipient T cells and thymic progenitors. T-cell counts and diversity at one year following transplant were attributed mainly to newly produced T cells. Several hundred expanded graft clones reportedly were the source of alpha-beta T cells about two months after transplant.

This clonotype was found many times. What it recognizes is unknown. The sample consisted of PBMCs, taken before TCRalphabeta/CD19-depleted stem cell transplant. The TCR originated in a girl under 10 years old with congenital amegakaryocytic thrombocytopenia, due to receive a stem cell transplant. The chain uses TRBV5-1 and TRBJ2-2, with a possible D match to TRBD1 (5 bases). Here the CDR3 reads CASSSTTAPGTGELFF. The DNA of the CDR3 is TGCGCCAGCAGCTCCACGACAGCCCCGGGCACCGGGGAGCTGTTTTTT.